The TCR beta chain described here comes from a study of cytomegalovirus exposure and HLA in healthy donors. Study-level information: From about 180 million T cells, an earlier analysis saw approximately 110 million unique TCR beta sequences.

Vbeta (60) and Jbeta (13) primers were used in the PCR. How the authors handled the data: The count from a later analysis was about 80 million unique TCR beta chains, about 9.9 million of them shared. The table came from immunoSEQ multiplex PCR; TCRdb's copy has only in-frame clones and leaves some out. D and trimming were read from the DNA, whereas the V and J calls and clone size are those reported in that table. This table holds 200,000 to 250,000 clones, approximately 90% found once. Donors consisted of healthy bone marrow donors. Donors likely had unrecorded immune exposures despite being nominally healthy when sampled. This clonotype was obtained from a woman aged 18-29 years in good health and CMV-seronegative. Specimen: PBMCs.

Written as DNA, the CDR3 is TGTGCCAGCAGCCAATCATATGGTGTCCACGAGCAGTACTTC. Translating it yields CASSQSYGVHEQYF. The genes are TRBV11-2 and TRBJ2-5; D unclear. The DNA end is a closer match to TRBJ2-7, so the J assignment may be wrong. CDR1 is SGHAT and CDR2 is FQNNGV in the germline V gene. The CDR3 totals 14 residues.